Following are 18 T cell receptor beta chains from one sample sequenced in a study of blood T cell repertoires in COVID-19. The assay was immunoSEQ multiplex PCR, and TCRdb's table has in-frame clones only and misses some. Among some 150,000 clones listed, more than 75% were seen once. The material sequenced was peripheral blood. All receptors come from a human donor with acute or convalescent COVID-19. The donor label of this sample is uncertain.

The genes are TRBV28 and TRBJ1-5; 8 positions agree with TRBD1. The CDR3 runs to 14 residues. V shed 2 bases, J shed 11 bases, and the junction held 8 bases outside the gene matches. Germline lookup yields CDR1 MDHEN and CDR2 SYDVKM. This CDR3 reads CASSLAGGGTAQHF. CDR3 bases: TGTGCCAGCAGTTTAGCAGGGGGCGGAACAGCCCAGCATTTT.

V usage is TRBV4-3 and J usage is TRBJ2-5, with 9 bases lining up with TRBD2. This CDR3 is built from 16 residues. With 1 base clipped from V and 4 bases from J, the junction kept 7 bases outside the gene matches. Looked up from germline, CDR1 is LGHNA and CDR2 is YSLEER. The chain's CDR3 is CASSQVGGSGGETQYF. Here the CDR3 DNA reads TGCGCCAGCAGCCAAGTGGGGGGTAGCGGGGGAGAGACCCAGTACTTC.

The CDR3 reads CASSRRLAGGPGDTGELFF. The CDR3 coding sequence is TGTGCCAGCAGTCGGAGGCTAGCGGGAGGGCCGGGGGACACCGGGGAGCTGTTTTTT. This chain connects TRBV7-3 to TRBJ2-2, with TRBD2 matching over 12 bases. There are 19 residues in the CDR3. V gave up 6 bases and J gave up 3 bases; unmatched junction bases: 14. The germline V gene encodes CDR1 SGHTA and CDR2 FQGTGA.

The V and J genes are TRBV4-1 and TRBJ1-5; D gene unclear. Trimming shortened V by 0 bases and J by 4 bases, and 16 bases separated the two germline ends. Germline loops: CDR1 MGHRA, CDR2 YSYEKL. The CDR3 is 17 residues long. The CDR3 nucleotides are TGCGCCAGCAGCCAAGATAGATTGGCCAGGTCAAATCAGCCCCAGCATTTT. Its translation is CASSQDRLARSNQPQHF.

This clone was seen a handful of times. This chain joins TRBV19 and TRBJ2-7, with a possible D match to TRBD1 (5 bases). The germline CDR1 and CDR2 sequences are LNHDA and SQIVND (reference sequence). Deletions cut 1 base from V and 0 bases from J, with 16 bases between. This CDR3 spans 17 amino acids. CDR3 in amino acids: CASSIVTRQPYSYEQYV. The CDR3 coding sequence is TGTGCCAGTAGTATAGTTACCCGACAGCCTTACTCCTACGAGCAGTACGTC.

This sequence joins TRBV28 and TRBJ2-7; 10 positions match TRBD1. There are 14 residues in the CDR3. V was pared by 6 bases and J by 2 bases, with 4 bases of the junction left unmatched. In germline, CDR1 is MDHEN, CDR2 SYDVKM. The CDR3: CASRSGTGAYEQYF. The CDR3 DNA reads TGTGCCAGCAGGTCCGGGACAGGGGCCTACGAGCAGTACTTC.

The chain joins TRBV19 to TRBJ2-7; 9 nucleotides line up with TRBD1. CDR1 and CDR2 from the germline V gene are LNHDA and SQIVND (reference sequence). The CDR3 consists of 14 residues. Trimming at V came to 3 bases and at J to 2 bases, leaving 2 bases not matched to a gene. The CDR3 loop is CASSIRTGAYEQYV. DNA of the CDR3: TGTGCCAGTAGTATTAGGACAGGGGCCTACGAGCAGTACGTC.

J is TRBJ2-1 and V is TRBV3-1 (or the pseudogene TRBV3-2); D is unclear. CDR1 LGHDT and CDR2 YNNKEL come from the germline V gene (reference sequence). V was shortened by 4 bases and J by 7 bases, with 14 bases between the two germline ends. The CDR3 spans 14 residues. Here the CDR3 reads CASSLELKKNEQFF. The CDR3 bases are TGTGCCAGCAGCCTCGAGCTTAAGAAAAATGAGCAGTTCTTC.

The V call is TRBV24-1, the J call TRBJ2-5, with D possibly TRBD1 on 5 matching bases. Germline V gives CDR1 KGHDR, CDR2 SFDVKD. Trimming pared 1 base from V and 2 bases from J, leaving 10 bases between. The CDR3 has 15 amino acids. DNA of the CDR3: TGTGCCACCAGTGATTTAGCCAGGGATCAAGAGACCCAGTACTTC. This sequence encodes CATSDLARDQETQYF.

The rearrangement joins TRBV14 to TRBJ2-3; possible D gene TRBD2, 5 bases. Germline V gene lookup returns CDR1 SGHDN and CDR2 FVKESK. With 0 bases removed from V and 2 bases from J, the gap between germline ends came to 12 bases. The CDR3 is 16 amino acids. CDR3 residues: CASSQEATGYTDTQYF. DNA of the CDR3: TGTGCCAGCAGCCAAGAGGCTACGGGGTACACAGATACGCAGTATTTT.

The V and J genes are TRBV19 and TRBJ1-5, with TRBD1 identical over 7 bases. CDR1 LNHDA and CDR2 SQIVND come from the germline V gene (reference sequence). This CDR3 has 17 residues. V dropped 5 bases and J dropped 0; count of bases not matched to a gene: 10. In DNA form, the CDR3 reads TGTGCCAGTAGTGTATTCCGGGACAGCAATAGCAATCAGCCCCAGCATTTT. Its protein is CASSVFRDSNSNQPQHF. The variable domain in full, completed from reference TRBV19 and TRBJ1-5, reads DGGITQSPKYLFRKEGQNVTLSCEQNLNHDAMYWYRQDPGQGLRLIYYSQIVNDFQKGDIAEGYSVSREKKESFPLTVTSAQKNPTAFYLCASSVFRDSNSNQPQHFGDGTRLSIL.

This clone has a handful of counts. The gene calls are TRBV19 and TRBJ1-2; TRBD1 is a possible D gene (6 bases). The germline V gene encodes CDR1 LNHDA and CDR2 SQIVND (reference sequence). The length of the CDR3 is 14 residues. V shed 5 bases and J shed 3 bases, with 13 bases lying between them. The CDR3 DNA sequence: TGTGCCAGTAGTTTCTCACAGGGTGACTATGGCTACACCTTC. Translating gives CASSFSQGDYGYTF.

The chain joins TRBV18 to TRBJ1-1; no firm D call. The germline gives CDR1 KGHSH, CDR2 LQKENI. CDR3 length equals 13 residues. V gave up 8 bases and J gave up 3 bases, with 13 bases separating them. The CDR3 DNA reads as TGTGCCAGCGCGACCCAGGAGGACACTGAAGCTTTCTTT. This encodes CASATQEDTEAFF.

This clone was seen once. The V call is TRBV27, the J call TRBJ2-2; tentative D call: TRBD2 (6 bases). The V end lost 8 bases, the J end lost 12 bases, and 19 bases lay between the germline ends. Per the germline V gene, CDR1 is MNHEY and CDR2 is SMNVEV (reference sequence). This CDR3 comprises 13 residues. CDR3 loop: CASFKTGVSKLFF. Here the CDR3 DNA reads TGTGCCAGCTTTAAAACGGGGGTTTCCAAGCTGTTTTTT.

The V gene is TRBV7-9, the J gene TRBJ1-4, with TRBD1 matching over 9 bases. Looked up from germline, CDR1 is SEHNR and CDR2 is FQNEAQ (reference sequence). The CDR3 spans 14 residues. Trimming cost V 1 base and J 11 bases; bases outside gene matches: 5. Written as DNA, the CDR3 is TGTGCCAGCAGCTTAGAGAGGGACAGGGATAAACTGTTTTTT. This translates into CASSLERDRDKLFF.

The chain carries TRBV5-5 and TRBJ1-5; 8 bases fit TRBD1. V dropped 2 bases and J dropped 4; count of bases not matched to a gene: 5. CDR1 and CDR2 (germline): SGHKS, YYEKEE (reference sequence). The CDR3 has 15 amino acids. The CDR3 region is CASSFLQGANQPQHF. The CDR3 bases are TGTGCCAGCAGCTTCCTTCAGGGGGCTAATCAGCCCCAGCATTTT. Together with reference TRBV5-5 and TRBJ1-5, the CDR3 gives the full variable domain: DAGVTQSPTHLIKTRGQQVTLRCSPISGHKSVSWYQQVLGQGPQFIFQYYEKEERGRGNFPDRFSARQFPNYSSELNVNALLLGDSALYLCASSFLQGANQPQHFGDGTRLSIL.

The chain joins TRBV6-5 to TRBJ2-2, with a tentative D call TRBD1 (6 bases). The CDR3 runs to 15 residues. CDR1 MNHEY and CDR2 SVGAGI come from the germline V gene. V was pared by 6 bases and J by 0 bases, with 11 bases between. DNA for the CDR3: TGTGCCAGCAGCGCCGGGACAACGAACACCGGGGAGCTGTTTTTT. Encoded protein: CASSAGTTNTGELFF.

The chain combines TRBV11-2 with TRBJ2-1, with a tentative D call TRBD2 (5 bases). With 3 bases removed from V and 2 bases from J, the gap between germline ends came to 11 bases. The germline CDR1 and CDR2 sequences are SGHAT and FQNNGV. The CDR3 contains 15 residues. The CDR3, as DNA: TGTGCCAGCAGCTTGGAACTAGGTCCCTACAATGAGCAGTTCTTC. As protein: CASSLELGPYNEQFF.